This entry describes one T cell receptor (beta chain). This record comes from a study of control samples from healthy donors and cancer patients. Clones were read by immunoSEQ multiplex PCR, and TCRdb kept only the in-frame ones, dropping some. Of fewer than 200,000 clones in the sample, roughly 93% are singletons; the top ten hold about 4%. Germline values: CDR1 LNHDA, CDR2 SQIVND (reference sequence). The ends lost 1 base at V and 10 bases at J; junction bases unmatched: 9. The CDR3 consists of 15 residues. The chain recombines TRBV19 with TRBJ1-4, with 7 bases matching TRBD1. Material for sequencing was blood. This clonotype was sampled from a woman aged 55-69 years in good health. CDR3 in amino acids: CASSIAETGQGKLFF. The CDR3 DNA is TGTGCCAGTAGTATAGCCGAGACAGGGCAAGGAAAACTGTTTTTT.